Shown below are 4 T cell receptor beta chains from a single sample sequenced in a study of blood T cell repertoires in COVID-19. Sequencing used immunoSEQ multiplex PCR; TCRdb keeps in-frame clones, though not all of them. Of some 160,000 clones listed, around 85% are singletons. The sequenced sample consisted of peripheral blood. The receptors here all came from a woman older than 75 with COVID-19, enrolled during active disease.

The chain links TRBV6-5 to TRBJ2-6; 7 nucleotides align to TRBD2. Losses at the gene ends were 4 bases for V and 0 bases for J; bases not matched to a gene: 3. CDR1 and CDR2 from the germline V gene are MNHEY and SVGAGI. The CDR3 runs 16 residues. DNA of the CDR3: TGTGCCAGCAGTTCAGGGACTACCTCTGGGGCCAACGTCCTGACTTTC. Protein sequence: CASSSGTTSGANVLTF.

V usage is TRBV5-4 and J usage is TRBJ2-1; the D is unclear. Trimming left V 2 bases short and J 5 bases short, with 11 bases between. CDR3 length: 14 residues. Germline V CDR1 and CDR2: SGHNT, YYREEE (reference sequence). The CDR3 DNA is TGTGCCAGCAGCTTTCCAGTAGGAGACAATGAGCAGTTCTTC. Its protein is CASSFPVGDNEQFF.

The chain couples TRBV5-6 to TRBJ2-1, with TRBD2 identical over 10 bases. This CDR3 has 15 amino acids. J gave up 6 bases and V 0 bases, and 3 bases lay outside the gene matches. Germline loops: CDR1 SGHDT, CDR2 YYEEEE. CDR3 coding DNA: TGTGCCAGCAGCTTGGTAGCGGGGGGCTTCAATGAGCAGTTCTTC. This gives the protein CASSLVAGGFNEQFF.

V is TRBV7-8 and J is TRBJ1-1; 11 nucleotides line up with TRBD1. The V gene end was trimmed by 5 bases and the J gene end by 11 bases; junction bases not matched to a gene: 10. Germline lookup yields CDR1 SGHVS and CDR2 FQNEAQ. The CDR3 is 14 residues long. CDR3 coding DNA: TGTGCCAGCAGCCTCCCCGGGACAGGGGGGTATGCTTTCTTT. It yields the protein CASSLPGTGGYAFF.